Following are 18 T cell receptor beta chains from one sample sequenced in a study of cytomegalovirus exposure and HLA in healthy donors. The repertoire was sequenced with immunoSEQ multiplex PCR; TCRdb's copy has only in-frame clones and lacks some. This table has roughly 150,000 clones, more than 70% appearing once. The specimen was PBMCs. Source of these receptors: a man between 18 and 35 years old in good health and CMV-seronegative.

The gene calls are TRBV27 and TRBJ1-4, with D possibly TRBD1 on 6 matching bases. The CDR3 has 15 residues. V was shortened by 6 bases and J by 5 bases, with 16 bases between the two germline ends. CDR1 and CDR2 (germline): MNHEY, SMNVEV (reference sequence). CDR3 sequence reads: CASRHPEDRNEKLFF. CDR3 DNA sequence: TGTGCCAGCAGGCACCCCGAGGACAGAAATGAAAAACTGTTTTTT.

The chain joins TRBV5-1 to TRBJ2-3; the D is unclear. Germline CDR1 SGHRS, CDR2 YFSETQ. Trimming removed 6 bases at V and 4 bases at J, with 18 bases between. The CDR3 is made up of 15 amino acids. CDR3 sequence reads: CASTTGKKAPDTQYF. Here the CDR3 DNA reads TGCGCCAGCACCACCGGTAAAAAAGCTCCAGATACGCAGTATTTT.

The chain combines TRBV5-6 with TRBJ1-5; D perhaps matches TRBD1 (6 bases). Trimming took off 3 bases at V and 4 bases at J, with 11 bases between the two ends. The CDR3 length is 14 residues. The germline V gene has CDR1 SGHDT and CDR2 YYEEEE. The CDR3 protein is CASSWGPLNQPQHF. The CDR3 nucleotides read TGTGCCAGCAGCTGGGGGCCGCTGAATCAGCCCCAGCATTTT.

Only a few counts were recorded for this clone. This sequence joins TRBV2 and TRBJ1-4, with 7 bases identical to TRBD1. This CDR3 is built from 16 residues. Losses at the gene ends were 8 bases for V and 3 bases for J; bases not matched to a gene: 12. The germline gives CDR1 SNHLY, CDR2 FYNNEI. The DNA for the CDR3 is TGTGCCAGCGGGGACAGTGAGCTTAGGGCTAATGAAAAACTGTTTTTT. Amino acid sequence: CASGDSELRANEKLFF.

This rearrangement joins TRBV6-5 to TRBJ2-3, with 7 bases fitting TRBD1. V lost 2 bases to trimming and J lost 9 bases; unmatched junction nucleotides: 11. Germline CDR1 reads MNHEY; CDR2 reads SVGAGI. This CDR3 comprises 15 residues. CDR3 loop: CASSYQIRQGGTQYF. CDR3 nucleotide sequence: TGTGCCAGCAGTTACCAAATCAGACAGGGTGGCACGCAGTATTTT.

The rearrangement links TRBV7-9 to TRBJ2-7, with 7 bases identical to TRBD1. J was trimmed by 0 bases and V by 4 bases; bases with no gene match: 6. Germline V CDR1 and CDR2: SEHNR, FQNEAQ (reference sequence). The CDR3 is 15 residues long. CDR3 sequence reads: CASSWPGQSSYEQYF. CDR3 coding DNA: TGTGCCAGCAGCTGGCCGGGACAGAGCTCCTACGAGCAGTACTTC.

This chain connects TRBV7-9 to TRBJ2-7; weak D call: TRBD1 (6 bases). V lost 1 base to trimming and J lost 0 bases, with 7 bases between them. The CDR3 is made up of 14 amino acids. From germline, CDR1 is SEHNR and CDR2 FQNEAQ (reference sequence). Here the CDR3 reads CASSLDRASYEQYF. As DNA, the CDR3 is TGTGCCAGCAGCTTAGACAGGGCCTCCTACGAGCAGTACTTC.

The chain joins TRBV10-3 to TRBJ2-1; possibly TRBD2 for D (5 bases). There are 14 residues in the CDR3. V was pared by 0 bases and J by 5 bases, with 8 bases between. Germline V CDR1 and CDR2: ENHRY, SYGVKD. The CDR3 region is CAISESNGDNEQFF. CDR3 sequence (DNA): TGTGCCATCAGTGAGTCGAACGGGGACAATGAGCAGTTCTTC.

The genes are TRBV12-5 and TRBJ2-7, with D possibly TRBD2 on 6 matching bases. CDR3 size: 13 residues. In germline, CDR1 is LGHNT, CDR2 FRNRAP. V was cut by 2 bases and J by 12 bases, with 17 bases left in between. CDR3 DNA sequence: TGTGCTAGTGGTTTGACAATCGGAGGGTCCCTGTACTTC. This codes for CASGLTIGGSLYF.

V gene TRBV25-1 combines with J gene TRBJ1-3; tentative D call: TRBD1 (5 bases). The CDR3 is 16 residues long. V lost 3 bases, J lost 0 bases, and 12 bases lay in between. CDR1 is MGHDK and CDR2 is SYGVNS in the germline V gene. The CDR3 spells CASSEFVGVSGNTIYF. As DNA, the CDR3 is TGTGCCAGCAGTGAGTTCGTAGGGGTCTCTGGAAACACCATATATTTT.

The J gene is TRBJ2-6, the V gene TRBV15, with D unresolved. The germline V and J ends were trimmed by 6 bases and 1 base, with 4 bases remaining between them. Germline V lookup: CDR1 LNHNV, CDR2 YYDKDF (reference sequence). This CDR3 is 13 amino acids long. The CDR3 sequence is CATSRSGANVLTF. The CDR3 coding sequence is TGTGCCACCAGTCGTTCTGGGGCCAACGTCCTGACTTTC.

This chain links TRBV7-9 with TRBJ1-2; D perhaps matches TRBD1 (5 bases). Trimming took off 5 bases at V and 1 base at J, with 20 bases between the two ends. CDR1 is SEHNR, CDR2 FQNEAQ, per germline (reference sequence). The CDR3 totals 17 residues. CDR3 loop: CASSVSSYGALNYGYTF. In nucleotides, the CDR3 is TGTGCCAGCAGCGTATCCTCTTATGGGGCGCTTAACTATGGCTACACCTTC.

The CDR3 loop is CASSLDPLAGERGYTF. The CDR3 region has the DNA TGTGCCAGCAGCTTAGATCCCTTGGCGGGGGAGCGTGGCTACACCTTC. The genes are TRBV7-2 and TRBJ1-2; a possible D gene is TRBD1 (5 bases). V shed 1 base and J shed 7 bases, with 19 bases lying between them. The germline gives CDR1 SGHTA, CDR2 FQGNSA. The CDR3 sequence is 16 residues long.

The chain is built from TRBV4-1 and TRBJ1-4, with 7 bases that match TRBD1. Germline V lookup: CDR1 MGHRA, CDR2 YSYEKL. Unmatched junction bases numbered 9, after V lost 3 bases and J lost 2 bases. The CDR3 has 17 residues. The CDR3 reads CASSQFGTEFTNEKLFF. In nucleotides, the CDR3 is TGCGCCAGCAGCCAGTTCGGGACAGAGTTCACTAATGAAAAACTGTTTTTT.

This clone was observed once. The chain employs TRBV28 and TRBJ2-1, with 8 bases that match TRBD2. V was clipped by 4 bases and J by 8 bases; unmatched bases: 10. The V gene's germline CDR1 is MDHEN and CDR2 SYDVKM. The CDR3 length is 15 residues. The chain's CDR3 is CASSSPGLEVHEQFF. CDR3 nucleotide sequence: TGTGCCAGCAGTTCGCCGGGACTAGAGGTTCATGAGCAGTTCTTC.

CDR3 DNA: TGTGCCAGCAGTTTAATCCCCGGGACAGGGTATGGCTACACCTTC. It is translated as CASSLIPGTGYGYTF. The chain combines TRBV28 with TRBJ1-2, with 9 bases matching TRBD1. The CDR3 is 15 amino acids. Germline CDR1 and CDR2: MDHEN and SYDVKM. V trimming: 2 bases; J trimming: 5 bases; junction bases outside the gene matches: 6.

The J gene is TRBJ2-1, the V gene TRBV5-1, with 8 nucleotides matching TRBD2. V lost 3 bases to trimming and J lost 9 bases; unmatched junction nucleotides: 8. This CDR3 comprises 14 residues. CDR1 is SGHRS and CDR2 is YFSETQ in the germline V gene. The CDR3 loop reads CASSSGTRGPEQFF. Written as DNA, the CDR3 is TGCGCCAGCAGCTCCGGGACTAGGGGTCCTGAGCAGTTCTTC. Filled out from reference TRBV5-1 and TRBJ2-1, the complete variable domain reads KAGVTQTPRYLIKTRGQQVTLSCSPISGHRSVSWYQQTPGQGLQFLFEYFSETQRNKGNFPGRFSGRQFSNSRSEMNVSTLELGDSALYLCASSSGTRGPEQFFGPGTRLTVL.

This clone occurred once. The chain couples TRBV7-9 to TRBJ1-2, with D maybe TRBD1 (5 bases). The CDR3 covers 14 residues. V lost 5 bases and J 7 bases, leaving 17 bases between the germline ends. The germline gives CDR1 SEHNR, CDR2 FQNEAQ (reference sequence). CDR3 loop: CASSPDLVGGGYTF. For the CDR3, the DNA is TGTGCCAGCAGCCCCGACTTAGTCGGGGGTGGCTACACCTTC.